This T cell receptor (beta chain) was identified during a study of cytomegalovirus exposure and HLA in healthy donors (dated by TCRdb to 2015 to 2018). For the wider study: In an earlier analysis of several hundred of the donors, less than 350 Gb of sequence data and 117 million unique TCR beta sequences from 180 million or so T cells were reported. Around 330 gigabases of sequencing data and tens of millions of unique TCR sequences made up an early release that covered some 640 HLA-typed donors. Of the approximately 400 genotyped donors, approximately 83% fell in the genetic ancestry cluster associated with self-reported Caucasian donors. The study was designed to test whether signatures of past pathogen exposure could be identified by cataloging public T cell receptors. The T cell repertoires of several hundred subjects were profiled by immunosequencing and related to cytomegalovirus serostatus. Along with the approximately 620-subject first cohort, a separate validation cohort of around 120 different subjects was used. To predict cytomegalovirus infection status, the study brought together high-throughput TCR immunosequencing, statistical association of individual TCRs with disease status, and machine learning. A later analysis re-examined previously published TCR beta repertoires from more than 600 donors and added high-resolution HLA genotyping to investigate patterns of TCR occurrence. Rather than drawing on any new phenotypic data, the later analysis identified candidate immune exposures from TCR beta sequences and the way those sequences occurred across donors. To decide whether each TCR beta V gene segment behaved as functional or pseudogenic, an earlier analysis of some 600 of the donors relied on high-throughput TCR beta sequencing. Donor age, sex, ethnicity and CMV serostatus were compiled together with the repertoire data. A later genetic analysis took genome-wide SNP genotypes for about three fifths of the roughly 700 donors and used that subset as a discovery cohort. All discovery cohort repertoires had been generated on a single sequencing platform. HLA typing covered class I and class II loci at four-digit resolution. Typing coverage differed by locus: A, B, C, DRB1 and DQB1 were typed in roughly 620-630 donors, DQA1 in approximately 520, DPA1 in some 610, and DPB1 in roughly 470. Because of strong linkage in the cohort, five DR-DQ haplotypes were treated as single units for association and clustering. Among 300 to 500 genotyped donors of the cohort, an average of around 250,000 unique TCR beta nucleotide sequences was sequenced per donor, of which 15% to 20% were non-productive.

Overall results and qualifications from the work: A few of the identified cytomegalovirus-associated TCR beta chains were confirmed in vitro to be specific for cytomegalovirus antigens. A further reported finding was that TCR beta sequences accurately predicted the HLA-A and HLA-B alleles for most subjects in the first cohort. Assigning TCR associations to individual alleles was difficult when HLA alleles, especially DR and DQ, strongly co-occurred. Specific HLA alleles were associated with 15,000 to 20,000 TCR beta sequences at a false discovery rate of 0.05 in a later analysis. Only TCR beta chains were sequenced in this cohort, and the absence of alpha or paired-chain data limited detectable features. Because the 87-base-pair reads could not distinguish some IMGT-functional V segments, including TRBV6-2 and TRBV6-3, those segments were excluded. Linkage disequilibrium might explain the correlated functional status among segregating V segments, but an unknown experimental factor could not be ruled out. Several of the top co-occurrence clusters appeared to be linked to parvovirus B19, influenza, CMV and Epstein-Barr virus, according to a later analysis. Roughly uniform sequencing depth across donors was assumed in presence/absence analyses, although this assumption may not hold. Compared with equally common non-associated chains, HLA-associated TCR beta chains in a later analysis were more clonally expanded and had lower generation probabilities. Because counts were too low, 15 to 20 rarely observed V segments, including chromosome 9 orphons, were excluded from the earlier analysis of fewer than 650 of the donors. Most TCR sequences were seen in very few donors, while some public TCRs were found in many individuals. Immune exposure information for the cohort was limited to CMV serostatus. An association between a missense DCLRE1C variant and V-gene and J-gene trimming of TCR beta chains was found in a later genetic analysis and replicated in an independent cohort. In a later genetic analysis, fewer N-insertions in productive TCRs were reported among donors in an Asian-associated ancestry cluster than the approximately 630-donor mean. The authors suggested that the approach could potentially be extended to other disease states and immunological phenotypes. HLA typing was unavailable for some donors at each locus, so association tests used only the typed subset. According to a later analysis, most CMV-associated TCR beta chains appeared to be HLA-restricted, and the HLA associations seemed to be driven largely by CMV exposure. In the study, 150 to 200 TCR beta chains were listed as associated with cytomegalovirus. Cytomegalovirus status was reported to be diagnosed by the classifier with high specificity and sensitivity in both the original and validation cohorts. A later analysis found that TCR association rates varied across HLA loci, with DRB1 alleles showing the most associated TCRs and HLA-C alleles the fewest. The sequencing pipeline was judged likely to have produced a cluster of highly shared sequence variants as a technical artifact. In an earlier analysis of approximately 590 of the donors, most TCR beta V segments appeared in productive rearrangements about 87% or about 30% of the time, broadly matching IMGT annotations.

This clone was seen more than once but under ten times. Its antigen remains unidentified. No base-level quality is on record; no much larger clone is a single base apart. To prepare the library, the immunoSEQ multiplex PCR assay was applied. A mixture of 60 forward primers for TCR Vbeta segments and 13 reverse primers for TCR Jbeta segments was used in the multiplex PCR. The CDR3 region of rearranged TCR beta genes was amplified from genomic DNA by a multiplex PCR assay. On the Illumina HiSeq System, the amplified TCR beta libraries were sequenced as 87-base-pair reads. The authors' pipeline ran thus. A later analysis tallied 80 million to 95 million unique TCR beta chains across the 666 repertoires, and about 10 million of those chains were shared by two or more donors. To remove PCR and sequencing errors, raw reads were error-corrected and collapsed into unique sequences using a nearest-neighbor algorithm that merged closely related sequences. To assign V, D and J gene segments, CDR3 sequences were aligned to IMGT reference sequences. For a sequence to be retained, a match of at least six nucleotides to both a V gene segment and a J gene segment was required. A rearrangement was called productive if the CDR3 had no stop codons and remained in frame with V and J, and every other rearrangement was called non-productive. CDR3 was defined according to IMGT convention as the region running from the second conserved V-encoded cysteine to the conserved J-encoded phenylalanine. Sequences without an unambiguous match to a single V gene segment were excluded from the earlier analysis of 587 of the donors. An earlier analysis of 587 of the donors called V segments functional above 56.7% productive rearrangements and segregating when the between-donor standard deviation exceeded 5%. To diagnose cytomegalovirus status from the catalog of TCR beta chain sequences, a statistical classification framework was built. V and J gene assignment, in a later analysis, came from comparing TCR nucleotide sequences with IMGT/GENE-DB human TR gene sequences. Using the TCRdist pipeline, a later analysis assigned CDR3 sequences along with most-parsimonious VDJ recombination scenarios. A later analysis defined each TCR beta chain by its CDR3 amino acid sequence plus V-gene family, and excluded reads lacking a unique V-gene family. A later analysis removed roughly 590 highly shared, low-generation-probability nucleotide sequences to deal with suspected cross-contamination and a sequencing artifact. In a later analysis, a clonal expansion index was calculated for each public chain from normalized within-repertoire ranks of inferred template counts. In a later analysis, generation probabilities were computed using a VDJ recombination model fitted to out-of-frame rearrangements, and the results were checked against IGoR. Hypergeometric tests were used in a later analysis to score TCR-TCR, TCR-HLA and TCR-CMV co-occurrence, with a repertoire-size bias correction applied to the TCR pairs. A later analysis estimated false discovery rates by permuting HLA or CMV assignments 20 times. In a later analysis, co-occurring TCRs were grouped using DBSCAN, and TCRdist sequence similarity was added for clustering within HLA-allele-positive subsets. Repertoires with fewer than 30,000 or more than 120,000 public chains were left out of co-occurrence clustering, as were roughly five repertoires with anomalous nucleotide sharing. TCRdb took over this immuneACCESS table, retaining in-frame rearrangements with V and J assigned. Such tables are incomplete; in checked studies, under half of the missing clones stem from an unresolved V gene, and the remainder is unexplained. V, J and clone size reflect that table, while D and trimming were determined from the DNA. For this sample the table gives 100,000 to 150,000 clones, of which under 80% were detected only once. Around a tenth of the sample lies in the top ten.

The cohort consisted of 600 to 750 healthy bone marrow donors. All cohort members were sampled while nominally healthy, although unrecorded immune exposures were likely present. The donor was CMV seropositive and belonged to the group of about 290 seropositive cohort members. Each donor provided a peripheral blood sample, and peripheral blood mononuclear cells were used for TCR beta sequencing. The Qiagen DNeasy Blood Extraction Kit was used to extract genomic DNA from the blood cell samples. Based on the germline V gene, the CDR1 and CDR2 sequences are SGHVS and FQNEAQ. The CDR3, from cysteine to phenylalanine, totals 18 residues. Here the CDR3 DNA is all that survives: 54 bases in frame from base 1. After removal of 1 base from V and 1 base from J, the junction retains 11 bases not matched to a gene.

Input material: PBMCs. The sequence derives from a woman between 45 and 60 years old in good health and CMV-seropositive. The V gene is TRBV7-8 and the J gene is TRBJ2-5, with 8 junctional bases fitting TRBD2. This receptor carries the CDR3 CASSLERSLAGLQETQYF. The DNA reads TGTGCCAGCAGCTTAGAACGCTCCCTAGCGGGCCTCCAAGAGACCCAGTACTTC.